This T cell receptor beta chain was identified during a study of graft-versus-host responses after intestinal transplantation. Here immunoSEQ multiplex PCR was the method, and the copy in TCRdb shows in-frame clones only, minus some. The data hold under 20,000 clones, with about four fifths observed a single time. The V end lost 1 base, the J end lost 0 bases, and 11 bases lay between the germline ends. Looked up from germline, CDR1 is SGHRS and CDR2 is YFSETQ. The CDR3 consists of 16 residues. The V call is TRBV5-1, the J call TRBJ1-3; D is unresolved. The sample was PBMCs, taken 14 days after transplant. The clonotype was recovered from a human patient who received an intestinal transplant, so some T cells may come from the graft donor. In DNA, the CDR3 is TGCGCCAGCAGCTTGCCTACAGACGGCTCTGGAAACACCATATATTTT. Translation gives CASSLPTDGSGNTIYF.